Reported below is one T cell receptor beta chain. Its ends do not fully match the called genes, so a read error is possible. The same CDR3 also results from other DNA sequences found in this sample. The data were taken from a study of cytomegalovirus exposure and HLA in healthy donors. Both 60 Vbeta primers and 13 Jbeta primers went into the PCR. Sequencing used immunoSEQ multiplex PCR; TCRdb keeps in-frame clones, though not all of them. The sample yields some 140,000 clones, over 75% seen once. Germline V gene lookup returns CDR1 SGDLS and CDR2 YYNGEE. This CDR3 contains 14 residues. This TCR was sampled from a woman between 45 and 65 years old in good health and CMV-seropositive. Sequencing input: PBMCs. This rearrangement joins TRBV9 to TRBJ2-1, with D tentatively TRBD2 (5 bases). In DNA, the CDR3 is TGTGCCAGTAGCGCTCGGGGTAGATCGCATGAGCAGTTCTTC. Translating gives CASSARGRSHEQFF.